The 10 T cell receptor beta chains in this list originate from one sample, sequenced in a study of cytomegalovirus exposure and HLA in healthy donors. Profiling relied on immunoSEQ multiplex PCR, and the TCRdb table lists in-frame clones only, not all of them. Of about 250,000 clones in the sample, just under 90% were seen once. Sequencing was done on a sample of PBMCs. The receptors shown here come from a man between 18 and 35 years old in good health and CMV-seronegative.

CDR3 in DNA: TGTGCCAGCAGCACAGGATCCACGGAAGCTTTCTTT. As protein: CASSTGSTEAFF. This chain joins TRBV7-8 and TRBJ1-1; the D gene is possibly TRBD1 (5 bases). V lost 5 bases and J lost 8, with 12 bases in between. The germline CDR1 and CDR2 sequences are SGHVS and FQNEAQ. CDR3 size: 12 residues. Supplemented by reference TRBV7-8 and TRBJ1-1, the full variable domain reads GAGVSQSPRYKVAKRGQDVALRCDPISGHVSLFWYQQALGQGPEFLTYFQNEAQLDKSGLPSDRFFAERPEGSVSTLKIQRTQQEDSAVYLCASSTGSTEAFFGQGTRLTVV.

V and J are TRBV29-1 and TRBJ2-3; D is unresolved. This CDR3 comprises 12 residues. Germline V gives CDR1 SQVTM, CDR2 ANQGSEA. V was trimmed by 2 bases and J by 5 bases, leaving 8 bases between them. CDR3 DNA: TGCAGCGTTGAAATTAGTCGAGATACGCAGTATTTT. Its translation is CSVEISRDTQYF.

This clone was seen a handful of times. The genes are TRBV2 and TRBJ1-2; D unclear. The germline V gene has CDR1 SNHLY and CDR2 FYNNEI. The CDR3 contains 12 residues. V lost 10 bases, J lost 2 bases, and 11 bases lay in between. CDR3 region: CATLIGNYGYTF. CDR3 DNA: TGTGCCACCCTGATCGGGAACTATGGCTACACCTTC.

This sequence joins TRBV29-1 and TRBJ2-5; D might be TRBD1 (6 bases). The CDR3 runs to 14 residues. Germline CDR1 is SQVTM and CDR2 is ANQGSEA. V lost 2 bases to trimming and J lost 5 bases, with 15 bases between them. Written as DNA, the CDR3 is TGCAGCGTTGAACCTCGGACAGACTGGGAGACCCAGTACTTC. It is translated as CSVEPRTDWETQYF. Full variable domain (remainder filled in from reference TRBV29-1 and TRBJ2-5): SAVISQKPSRDICQRGTSLTIQCQVDSQVTMMFWYRQQPGQSLTLIATANQGSEATYESGFVIDKFPISRPNLTFSTLTVSNMSPEDSSIYLCSVEPRTDWETQYFGPGTRLLVL.

This chain links TRBV19 with TRBJ1-2; the D gene is possibly TRBD1 (5 bases). Trimming stripped 5 bases from V and 2 bases from J, with 12 bases between. The CDR3 is made up of 14 amino acids. Germline CDR1 LNHDA, CDR2 SQIVND (reference sequence). This CDR3 is CASSSGRINYGYTF. The DNA for the CDR3 is TGTGCCAGTAGTTCAGGGAGGATCAACTATGGCTACACCTTC.

The rearrangement joins TRBV29-1 to TRBJ2-3; the match to TRBD1 covers 9 bases. Germline V CDR1 and CDR2: SQVTM, ANQGSEA. The CDR3 runs 16 residues. J gave up 3 bases and V 4 bases, and 11 bases lay outside the gene matches. The CDR3 spells CSVGLQGAFVTDTQYF. In DNA, the CDR3 is TGCAGCGTTGGTCTACAGGGGGCCTTCGTGACAGATACGCAGTATTTT.

The chain recombines TRBV19 with TRBJ2-7, with TRBD2 as a possible D gene (5 bases). V was trimmed by 0 bases and J by 1 base, leaving 16 bases between them. Germline V gives CDR1 LNHDA, CDR2 SQIVND (reference sequence). This CDR3 has 17 residues. The CDR3 nucleotides are TGTGCCAGTAGTATAGATCGTGAGGGCCCGGGGTCCTACGAGCAGTACTTC. Encoded protein: CASSIDREGPGSYEQYF. Together with reference TRBV19 and TRBJ2-7, the CDR3 gives the full variable domain: DGGITQSPKYLFRKEGQNVTLSCEQNLNHDAMYWYRQDPGQGLRLIYYSQIVNDFQKGDIAEGYSVSREKKESFPLTVTSAQKNPTAFYLCASSIDREGPGSYEQYFGPGTRLTVT.

This chain connects TRBV18 to TRBJ1-5, with 7 bases fitting TRBD1. CDR3 length: 15 residues. Germline V CDR1 and CDR2: KGHSH, LQKENI. V shed 4 bases, J shed 5 bases, and the junction held 8 bases outside the gene matches. CDR3 in DNA: TGTGCCAGCTCACAATCGACAGGGTTAGATCAGCCCCAGCATTTT. Translated: CASSQSTGLDQPQHF.

This rearrangement joins TRBV4-2 to TRBJ2-1; 8 nucleotides align to TRBD2. The CDR3 runs 16 residues. V lost 0 bases to trimming and J lost 6 bases; unmatched junction nucleotides: 7. CDR1 and CDR2 from the germline V gene are LGHNA and YNFKEQ. The CDR3 is CASSQDRLAGINEQFF. The CDR3 DNA reads as TGTGCCAGCAGCCAAGATAGGCTAGCGGGTATCAATGAGCAGTTCTTC.

The rearrangement uses TRBV28 and TRBJ1-6; no reliable D call. Between the trimmed V and J ends, which lost 9 bases and 4 bases, there was a span of 7 bases. Germline V gene lookup returns CDR1 MDHEN and CDR2 SYDVKM. The CDR3 has 12 amino acids. CDR3 protein: CASTAYNSPLHF. CDR3 DNA: TGTGCCAGTACAGCATATAATTCACCCCTCCACTTT.